These T cell receptor beta chains were read from a single sample in a study of early T cells in non-severe SARS-CoV-2 infection. TCRdb re-analysed the 5' RACE reads in MiXCR, keeping a single row per CDR3 protein. The table has approximately 50,000 distinct CDR3 sequences, over 7.5% seen once. What was sequenced was whole blood. These receptors were collected from an adult who was a healthcare worker with PCR-confirmed SARS-CoV-2 infection or an uninfected control (not recorded which). The CDR3 runs from the conserved cysteine through the conserved F or W. D genes are given only for firm matches. The size field is filled for only some rows; it gives once, few, many or a size class.

TRBJ2-2,TRBD2,TRBV11-2,NA,TGTGCCAGCAGCCCCCAGGGACTAGCGGCCCCGGGACGCACCGGGGAGCTGTTTTTT,CASSPQGLAAPGRTGELFF
TRBJ2-2,NA,TRBV11-2,NA,TGTGCCAGCAGTCTACTAGCCCCGGGGCCCACCGGGGAGCTGTTTTTT,CASSLLAPGPTGELFF
TRBJ1-2,NA,TRBV3-1,few,TGTGCCAGCAGCGCAGGACGCGGCTACACCTTC,CASSAGRGYTF
TRBJ1-2,NA,TRBV12-3/TRBV12-4,few,TGTGCCAGCAGCCCCAACAACTATGGCTACACCTTC,CASSPNNYGYTF
TRBJ1-2,NA,TRBV7-9,NA,TGTGCCAGCAGCCGCGAGACAGTGTATGGCTACACCTTC,CASSRETVYGYTF
TRBJ2-3,TRBD1,TRBV5-6,many,TGTGCCAGCAGCTTGTCGGAGACAGGGCAAGGGGATACGCAGTATTTT,CASSLSETGQGDTQYF
TRBJ2-7,TRBD2,TRBV7-2,few,TGTGCCAGCAGGCAGCAGGCGGGAGGACTCTACGAGCAGTACTTC,CASRQQAGGLYEQYF
TRBJ1-2,NA,TRBV4-2,medium-sized,TGTGCCAGCAGCCAAGTAGGACCTGACGGCTACACCTTC,CASSQVGPDGYTF
TRBJ2-2,TRBD2,TRBV7-7,NA,TGTGCCAGCAGCTTAGATGCTAGCGGATCGACCGGGGAGCTGTTTTTT,CASSLDASGSTGELFF
TRBJ2-2,TRBD2,TRBV7-7,few,TGTGCCAGCAGCCCCACGGGACTAGGGAACACCGGGGAGCTGTTTTTT,CASSPTGLGNTGELFF
TRBJ2-7,NA,TRBV7-8,many,TGTGCCAGCAGCTCAGCCGCAACCTACGAGCAGTACTTC,CASSSAATYEQYF
TRBJ2-7,TRBD2,TRBV29-1,few,TGCAGCGTTTCCAGCGGGAGATACGAGCAGTACTTC,CSVSSGRYEQYF
TRBJ2-1,NA,TRBV19,NA,TGTGCCAGTAGGTTAGGGGGGGAGGAGTTCTTC,CASRLGGEEFF
TRBJ2-1,TRBD1,TRBV7-9,few,TGTGCCAGCAGCTTAGAGGGGGCGCACTCTCGGGAAAGCTATGAGCAGTTCTTC,CASSLEGAHSRESYEQFF
TRBJ1-2,NA,TRBV10-3,many,TGTGCCATCCAATTTGGTTCTAACTATGGCTACACCTTC,CAIQFGSNYGYTF
TRBJ1-1,NA,TRBV7-9,NA,TGTGCCAGCAGCTTACAGGGGCTTGGGGCCTCTGCTGAAGCTTTCTTT,CASSLQGLGASAEAFF
TRBJ1-2,TRBD1,TRBV5-1,few,TGCGCCAGCAGCTTTACAGGGGGCGCGGAGGGCTACACCTTC,CASSFTGGAEGYTF
TRBJ2-1,NA,TRBV9,many,TGTGCCAGCGGCCCCGAGCAGTTCTTC,CASGPEQFF
TRBJ2-5,TRBD1,TRBV7-8,many,TGTGCCAGCAGCCAGATCTACAGGGACAGGGGGGAGACCCAGTACTTC,CASSQIYRDRGETQYF
TRBJ1-2,NA,TRBV7-9,many,TGTGCCAGCAGCTTAGCGGATTCGTCGAGCTATGGCTACACCTTC,CASSLADSSSYGYTF
TRBJ2-7,NA,TRBV28,few,TGTGCCAGCAGTTGGAGCCAGCGGATCTCCTACGAGCAGTACTTC,CASSWSQRISYEQYF
TRBJ2-3,NA,TRBV12-3/TRBV12-4,many,TGTGCCAGCAGTCCGGGACCCTACGGCGGTACGCAGTATTTT,CASSPGPYGGTQYF
TRBJ2-1,TRBD2,TRBV4-1,many,TGCGCCAGCAGCGAAGGCGGGAGGGACAATGAGCAGTTCTTC,CASSEGGRDNEQFF
TRBJ1-6,NA,TRBV27,NA,TGTGCCAGCAGTTTGGGAAGCAATTCACCCCTCCACTTT,CASSLGSNSPLHF
TRBJ1-3,TRBD1,TRBV20-1,many,TGCAGTGCTAGAGCCCCGGGACAGGGGACCTCTGGAAACACCATATATTTT,CSARAPGQGTSGNTIYF
TRBJ1-5,NA,TRBV20-1,NA,TGCAGTGCTGACCGCGATAGCAATCAGCCCCAGCATTTT,CSADRDSNQPQHF
TRBJ2-7,NA,TRBV20-1,NA,TGCAGTGCCGGGGAGAGAGGGCACGAGCAGTACTTC,CSAGERGHEQYF
TRBJ1-4,TRBD1,TRBV29-1,many,TGCAGCGTATTGACAGGGTATTCCGGAAGGGACGGAGGTAAACTGTTTTTT,CSVLTGYSGRDGGKLFF
TRBJ1-1,NA,TRBV6-1,NA,TGTGCCAGCATTTGGGGGGTCACTGAAGCTTTCTTT,CASIWGVTEAFF
TRBJ2-5,NA,TRBV5-1,few,TGCGCCAGCAGCTTGGCAGCCGGAGGGACAGAGACCCAGTACTTC,CASSLAAGGTETQYF
TRBJ2-1,TRBD1,TRBV20-1,NA,TGCAGTGCTAGGGCCGGACAGGGGGCCTCTCGTGAGCAGTTCTTC,CSARAGQGASREQFF
TRBJ2-3,TRBD1,TRBV29-1,few,TGCAGCGCGACACAGGGGACGGCAGATACGCAGTATTTT,CSATQGTADTQYF
TRBJ1-1,NA,TRBV30,few,TGTGCCTGGAGTGGCTATGGGGGATTGAGGGCTTTCTTT,CAWSGYGGLRAFF
TRBJ2-2,TRBD1,TRBV5-6,NA,TGTGCCAGCAGGGGTACCGGGACAGGGACCGGGGAGCTGTTTTTT,CASRGTGTGTGELFF
TRBJ2-7,TRBD2,TRBV28,many,TGTGCCAGCAGTCCCGTCTGGAGAGCGGGAACTAACGAGCAGTACTTC,CASSPVWRAGTNEQYF
TRBJ2-6,NA,TRBV30,few,TGTGCCTGGAGCCCCTCTGGGGCCAACGTCCTGACTTTC,CAWSPSGANVLTF
TRBJ2-1,NA,TRBV7-3,few,TGTGCCAGCAGCTTAGGGCCTAGCCGTGAGCAGTTCTTC,CASSLGPSREQFF
TRBJ2-7,TRBD2,TRBV5-1,few,TGCGCCAGCAGCTTGACCGGGACTAGCGGCGCCTACGAGCAGTACTTC,CASSLTGTSGAYEQYF
TRBJ1-2,NA,TRBV2,many,TGTGCCAGCAGTGAGAGCAGGGATTTGAATGGCTACACCTTC,CASSESRDLNGYTF
TRBJ2-1,TRBD1,TRBV5-4,many,TGTGCCAGCAGCTTGGGACAGGGATACAATGAGCAGTTCTTC,CASSLGQGYNEQFF
TRBJ2-6,TRBD1,TRBV19,few,TGTGCCAGTAGCAACCGGGACAGGGGCTCTGGGGCCAACGTCCTGACTTTC,CASSNRDRGSGANVLTF
TRBJ1-2,NA,TRBV29-1,few,TGCAGCGTTGAAGGGGGGCAGAGATATGGCTACACCTTC,CSVEGGQRYGYTF